The 25 T cell receptor beta chains below come from one sample, sequenced in a study of post-analysis software for immune sequencing data. Whole-study results and caveats: A few TRBV segments occurring more often in patients than controls included TRBV5-6, TRBV5-1 and TRBV20-1.

Sequencing libraries made from TCR beta cDNA carried unique molecular identifiers. TCRdb re-called the PCR reads with MiXCR, one entry per CDR3 protein. The sample holds about 500,000 distinct CDR3 sequences; around 40% are singletons and the top ten take around 10%. These TCRs are of unknown antigen specificity. Sequenced input: blood. The receptors stem from a girl aged 5 to 17 with multiple sclerosis.

Note on this clonotype: One end of the junction is discordant with germline, which a read error may explain. The chain uses TRBV5-5 and TRBJ2-1; 7 bases line up with TRBD1. The CDR3 has 15 amino acids. Per germline, CDR1 SGHKS and CDR2 YYEKEE (reference sequence). The CDR3 DNA reads TGTGCCGGCAGCTCCTACAGGGGAATCATCGATGAGCAGTTCTTC. Residues: CAGSSYRGIIDEQFF.

This chain joins TRBV28 and TRBJ1-4; D is ambiguous. V shed 3 bases and J shed 2 bases, with 7 bases lying between them. The CDR3 length is 14 residues. The germline V gene has CDR1 MDHEN and CDR2 SYDVKM. In DNA form, the CDR3 reads TGTGCCAGCAGTTTTGACGGGACTAATGAAAAACTGTTTTTT. Translated: CASSFDGTNEKLFF.

This chain links TRBV29-1 with TRBJ2-4; D perhaps matches TRBD2 (6 bases). Judging by the DNA end, TRBJ2-7 fits better; the J call may be wrong. CDR3 length: 13 amino acids. Germline V lookup: CDR1 SQVTM, CDR2 ANQGSEA. CDR3 nucleotides: TGCAGCGTCCGCAGGCGGGGCCTCTACGAGCAGTACTTC. The encoded protein is CSVRRRGLYEQYF.

The sample holds a few counts of this clonotype. The V gene is TRBV20-1, the J gene TRBJ2-7; 10 bases match TRBD1. V shed 6 bases, J shed 5 bases, and the junction held 10 bases outside the gene matches. The CDR3 sequence is 14 residues long. The germline CDR1 and CDR2 sequences are DFQATT and SNEGSKA (reference sequence). CDR3 sequence (DNA): TGCAGTGCGAGTAAAACCGGGACAGGGGACGAGCAGTACTTC. Its translation is CSASKTGTGDEQYF.

The gene calls are TRBV20-1 and TRBJ2-7; 7 nucleotides line up with TRBD1. TRBJ2-1 explains the end of the DNA better; the J call may be wrong. This CDR3 is 15 amino acids long. The germline CDR1 and CDR2 sequences are DFQATT and SNEGSKA (reference sequence). The CDR3 sequence: CSASIQGLVNYEQFF. As DNA, the CDR3 is TGCAGTGCTAGTATACAGGGGTTGGTAAACTACGAGCAGTTCTTC.

The V and J genes are TRBV28 and TRBJ2-7; D remains unclear. Germline V gives CDR1 MDHEN, CDR2 SYDVKM. This CDR3 contains 12 residues. V lost 6 bases to trimming and J lost 3 bases, with 9 bases between them. CDR3 DNA sequence: TGTGCCAGCAGCGGCAAGAACTACGAGCAGTACTTC. It codes for CASSGKNYEQYF. Drawing the rest from reference TRBV28 and TRBJ2-7, the complete variable domain is DVKVTQSSRYLVKRTGEKVFLECVQDMDHENMFWYRQDPGLGLRLIYFSYDVKMKEKGDIPEGYSVSREKKERFSLILESASTNQTSMYLCASSGKNYEQYFGPGTRLTVT.

J is TRBJ2-1 and V is TRBV6-1; 14 bases line up with TRBD2. This CDR3 has 18 residues. Germline values: CDR1 MNHNS, CDR2 SASEGT. Trimming removed 6 bases from V and 2 bases from J; junction bases left unmatched: 9. CDR3 DNA sequence: TGTGCCAGCAGCCTCGGACTAGCGGGAGGATCCCCCTACAATGAGCAGTTCTTC. Amino acid sequence: CASSLGLAGGSPYNEQFF.

V usage is TRBV6-2 or TRBV6-3 and J usage is TRBJ2-3, with D possibly matching TRBD1 (6 bases). The V end was cut by 2 bases, the J end by 2 bases, with 23 bases between. The CDR3 loop spans 19 amino acids. Germline loops: CDR1 MNHEY, CDR2 SVGEGT. This chain's CDR3 is CASSYDKEQGAVLTDTQYF. The CDR3, as DNA: TGTGCCAGCAGTTACGATAAGGAACAGGGCGCAGTACTCACAGATACGCAGTATTTT.

The chain has TRBV28 and TRBJ1-2; weak D call: TRBD1 (5 bases). The V gene's germline CDR1 is MDHEN and CDR2 SYDVKM. The CDR3 length is 14 residues. V lost 8 bases, J lost 4 bases, and 17 bases lay in between. The CDR3 coding sequence is TGTGCCAGCGAGGGGAGGGGTAACACCTATGGCTACACCTTC. As protein: CASEGRGNTYGYTF.

This clonotype showed up just a few times. The rearrangement joins TRBV5-6 to TRBJ1-6; the D is unclear. Germline CDR1 reads SGHDT; CDR2 reads YYEEEE. The CDR3 length is 14 residues. Deletions cut 4 bases from V and 9 bases from J, with 14 bases between. CDR3 in amino acids: CASSLVGMVSPLHF. The DNA of the CDR3 is TGTGCCAGCAGCCTCGTTGGAATGGTTTCACCCCTCCACTTT.

The CDR3 nucleotides read TGTGCCAGCAGTGAAGGCGGACTAGCGAGCAATGAGCAGTTCTTC. The encoded protein is CASSEGGLASNEQFF. This chain uses TRBV6-1 with TRBJ2-1, with 9 bases fitting TRBD2. Germline V gene lookup returns CDR1 MNHNS and CDR2 SASEGT. With 1 base clipped from V and 6 bases from J, the junction kept 4 bases outside the gene matches. The CDR3 totals 15 residues.

The rearrangement joins TRBV7-2 to TRBJ2-5; D uncertain. This CDR3 region has 13 residues. Germline V gene lookup returns CDR1 SGHTA and CDR2 FQGNSA. Between the trimmed V and J ends, which lost 1 base and 5 bases, there was a span of 8 bases. The CDR3 region is CASSLVLMETQYF. DNA of the CDR3: TGTGCCAGCAGCTTAGTGCTCATGGAGACCCAGTACTTC. Together with reference TRBV7-2 and TRBJ2-5, the CDR3 gives the full variable domain: GAGVSQSPSNKVTEKGKDVELRCDPISGHTALYWYRQSLGQGLEFLIYFQGNSAPDKSGLPSDRFSAERTGGSVSTLTIQRTQQEDSAVYLCASSLVLMETQYFGPGTRLLVL.

There are a few counts of this clonotype. The chain couples TRBV20-1 to TRBJ2-1, with no clear D. The germline CDR1 and CDR2 sequences are DFQATT and SNEGSKA (reference sequence). This CDR3 comprises 14 residues. V was shortened by 3 bases and J by 4 bases, with 13 bases between the two germline ends. CDR3 sequence (DNA): TGCAGTGCTAGTTCGGGCCCCCCGTACAATGAGCAGTTCTTC. Protein sequence: CSASSGPPYNEQFF.

The J gene is TRBJ2-7, the V gene TRBV12-3 or TRBV12-4; D is unresolved. V lost 3 bases to trimming and J lost 3 bases, with 15 bases between them. This CDR3 has 15 residues. As DNA, the CDR3 is TGTGCCAGCAGTTTCCAACTCCCTGGGGACTACGAGCAGTACTTC. Protein: CASSFQLPGDYEQYF.

This clonotype occurred a few times. The V gene is TRBV12-3 or TRBV12-4, the J gene TRBJ1-2, with a possible D match to TRBD1 (6 bases). The CDR3 consists of 13 residues. V lost 3 bases and J 7 bases, leaving 12 bases between the germline ends. CDR3 in amino acids: CASSFTGAAGYTF. In DNA form, the CDR3 reads TGTGCCAGCAGTTTCACGGGGGCCGCTGGCTACACCTTC.

This clonotype was found many times. This sequence joins TRBV27 and TRBJ1-5; D gene unclear. The CDR3 runs to 12 residues. V was clipped by 8 bases and J by 1 base, with 6 bases between them. Germline CDR1 MNHEY, CDR2 SMNVEV (reference sequence). The CDR3 DNA is TGTGCCAGCGGGCAGAGCAATCAGCCCCAGCATTTT. Residues: CASGQSNQPQHF.

This rearrangement joins TRBV7-2 to TRBJ2-3, with D tentatively TRBD2 (6 bases). Trimming removed 4 bases from V and 1 base from J, with 12 bases in between. The CDR3 length is 15 residues. Germline CDR1 SGHTA, CDR2 FQGNSA. This CDR3 reads CASSSTSLRTDTQYF. The CDR3 DNA sequence: TGTGCCAGCAGCTCAACTAGCCTCCGCACAGATACGCAGTATTTT.

The chain carries TRBV9 and TRBJ2-3, with TRBD1 matching 8 bases. The V and J ends lost 3 bases and 3 bases, in that order; junction bases with no gene match: 12. Germline V gene sequence: CDR1 SGDLS, CDR2 YYNGEE. CDR3 length equals 17 residues. The CDR3 DNA reads TGTGCCAGCAGCGCAGGCGCAGGGGGCGCGAATACAGATACGCAGTATTTT. Its protein product is CASSAGAGGANTDTQYF. The variable domain in full, completed from reference TRBV9 and TRBJ2-3, reads DSGVTQTPKHLITATGQRVTLRCSPRSGDLSVYWYQQSLDQGLQFLIQYYNGEERAKGNILERFSAQQFPDLHSELNLSSLELGDSALYFCASSAGAGGANTDTQYFGPGTRLTVL.

The V call is TRBV5-1, the J call TRBJ2-1; D may correspond to TRBD1 or TRBD2 (5 bases each). The CDR3 is made up of 17 amino acids. V dropped 2 bases and J dropped 5 bases, with 20 bases sitting between them. Germline CDR1 reads SGHRS; CDR2 reads YFSETQ. CDR3 coding DNA: TGCGCCAGCAGCTTCTCCAGGAGGCAGGACATCCACAATGAGCAGTTCTTC. Translated, it gives CASSFSRRQDIHNEQFF.

The gene calls are TRBV27 and TRBJ2-7; D possibly corresponds to TRBD2 (5 bases). This CDR3 spans 17 amino acids. CDR1 and CDR2 (germline): MNHEY, SMNVEV (reference sequence). Between the trimmed V and J ends, which lost 0 bases and 3 bases, there was a span of 18 bases. Here the CDR3 DNA reads TGTGCCAGCAGTTTATCGATTGCGGGTATTAGTGTCTACGAGCAGTACTTC. This translates into CASSLSIAGISVYEQYF.

The chain couples TRBV27 to TRBJ1-1; D call uncertain. The V end was cut by 3 bases, the J end by 6 bases, with 14 bases between. Germline CDR1 MNHEY, CDR2 SMNVEV (reference sequence). The CDR3 contains 14 residues. The CDR3 is CASSFVNRISEAFF. CDR3 bases: TGTGCCAGCAGTTTCGTGAACCGGATCTCTGAAGCTTTCTTT.

The chain combines TRBV28 with TRBJ1-5; possible D gene TRBD1, 6 bases. The CDR3 sequence is 18 residues long. The germline V and J ends were trimmed by 6 bases and 0 bases, with 21 bases remaining between them. Germline CDR1 reads MDHEN; CDR2 reads SYDVKM. The CDR3 coding sequence is TGTGCCAGCAGAGACAGGAAAAAGACATCTTATAGCAATCAGCCCCAGCATTTT. Translation gives CASRDRKKTSYSNQPQHF.

V and J are TRBV2 and TRBJ1-4; tentative D call: TRBD1 (7 bases). The tail of the sequence fits TRBJ2-2 better, so the J call may be wrong. The CDR3 spans 14 residues. Germline V CDR1 and CDR2: SNHLY, FYNNEI. The CDR3 here is CASSGGQTTGELFF. The CDR3, as DNA: TGTGCCAGCAGCGGGGGACAGACGACCGGGGAGCTGTTTTTT.

The J gene is TRBJ2-5, the V gene TRBV7-2; tentative D call: TRBD1 (6 bases). The J call may be in error: the DNA end matches TRBJ2-7 better. The CDR3 is 18 residues long. The germline gives CDR1 SGHTA, CDR2 FQGNSA. The CDR3 DNA is TGTGCCAGCAGCTTACCTCTCCGGGACACTGTTCTCCTTTACGAGCAGTACTTC. Protein sequence: CASSLPLRDTVLLYEQYF.

This clonotype turned up a few times. This chain uses TRBV18 with TRBJ2-7; 10 positions agree with TRBD2. The CDR3 has 15 residues. CDR1 and CDR2 (germline): KGHSH, LQKENI. J gave up 2 bases and V 3 bases, and 4 bases lay outside the gene matches. This chain's CDR3 is CASSPLLAGAYEQYF. Written as DNA, the CDR3 is TGTGCCAGCTCACCTCTCCTAGCGGGAGCCTACGAGCAGTACTTC.